This T cell receptor beta chain comes out of a study of cytomegalovirus exposure and HLA in healthy donors. The study, taken as a whole, reports: Rare sequences made up most TCRs, while some public TCRs were found in many donors.

V was clipped by 2 bases and J by 7 bases; unmatched bases: 14. The CDR3 is made up of 17 amino acids. CDR1 and CDR2 (germline): SGHRS, YFSETQ. Notes on this clone: What it binds is unknown.

Produced via immunoSEQ multiplex PCR; TCRdb's table is partial and in-frame only. Among about 360,000 clones listed, roughly 89% were seen once. This receptor was taken from a woman aged 18-30 years in good health and CMV-seronegative. The source material was PBMCs. The chain recombines TRBV5-1 with TRBJ2-1; TRBD2 matches at 8 bases. CDR3 region: CASSFLLAAGEANEQFF. For the CDR3, the DNA is TGCGCCAGCAGCTTCTTACTAGCGGCGGGGGAGGCAAATGAGCAGTTCTTC.